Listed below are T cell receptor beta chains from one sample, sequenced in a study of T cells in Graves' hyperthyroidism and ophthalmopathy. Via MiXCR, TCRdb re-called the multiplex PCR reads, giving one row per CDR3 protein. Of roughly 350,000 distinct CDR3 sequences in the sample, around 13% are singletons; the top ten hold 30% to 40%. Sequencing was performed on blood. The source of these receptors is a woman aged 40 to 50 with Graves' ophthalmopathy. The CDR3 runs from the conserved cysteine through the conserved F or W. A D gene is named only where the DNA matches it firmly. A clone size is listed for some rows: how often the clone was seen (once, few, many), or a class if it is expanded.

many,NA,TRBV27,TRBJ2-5,CASSFDQEETQYF,TGTGCCAGCAGTTTTGACCAGGAAGAGACCCAGTACTTC
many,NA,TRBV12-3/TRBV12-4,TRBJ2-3,CASSLDRISPDTQYF,TGTGCCAGCAGTTTAGACAGGATAAGCCCAGATACGCAGTATTTT
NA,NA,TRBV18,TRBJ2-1,CASSPANLEQFF,TGTGCCAGCTCACCAGCAAACCTTGAGCAGTTCTTC
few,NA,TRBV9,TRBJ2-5,CASSVGGSLQETQYF,TGTGCCAGCAGCGTAGGTGGGTCCCTACAAGAGACCCAGTACTTC
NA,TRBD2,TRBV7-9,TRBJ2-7,CASSFGTSASYEQYF,TGTGCCAGCAGCTTCGGCACTAGCGCATCCTACGAGCAGTACTTC
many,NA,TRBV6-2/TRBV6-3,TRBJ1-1,CASGRGPEAFF,TGTGCCAGCGGACGGGGCCCTGAAGCTTTCTTT
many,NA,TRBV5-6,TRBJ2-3,CASLKRGTDTQYF,TGTGCCAGCTTAAAACGGGGGACCGATACGCAGTATTTT
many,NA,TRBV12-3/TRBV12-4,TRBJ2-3,CASRPSPGATDTQYF,TGTGCCAGCAGGCCCTCACCGGGGGCCACAGATACGCAGTATTTT
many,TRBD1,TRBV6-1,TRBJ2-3,CASSARGRDTQYF,TGTGCCAGCAGTGCTAGGGGGCGGGATACGCAGTATTTT
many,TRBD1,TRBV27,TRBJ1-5,CASSPGDRGGGQPQHF,TGTGCCAGCAGTCCCGGGGACAGGGGCGGGGGTCAGCCCCAGCATTTT
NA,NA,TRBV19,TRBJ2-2,CASSRDRGELFF,TGTGCCAGTTCCCGTGATCGGGGGGAGCTGTTTTTT
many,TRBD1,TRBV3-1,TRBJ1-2,CASSQDFGQGKGGYTF,TGTGCCAGCAGCCAAGATTTTGGACAGGGAAAGGGTGGCTACACCTTC
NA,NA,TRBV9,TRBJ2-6,CASSSGPRSGANVLTF,TGTGCCAGCAGCTCTGGACCACGCTCTGGGGCCAACGTCCTGACTTTC
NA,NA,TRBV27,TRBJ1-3,CASSFEAGNTIYF,TGTGCCAGCAGTTTTGAGGCCGGAAACACCATATATTTT
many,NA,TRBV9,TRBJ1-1,CASSVGPGHGGGTEAFF,TGTGCCAGCAGCGTAGGTCCGGGACACGGAGGGGGAACTGAAGCTTTCTTT
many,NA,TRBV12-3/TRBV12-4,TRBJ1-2,CASAPTGPNYGYTF,TGTGCCAGCGCTCCTACCGGACCGAACTATGGCTACACCTTC
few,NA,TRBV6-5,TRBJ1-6,CASSYSGAYNSPLHF,TGTGCCAGCAGTTACTCAGGGGCCTATAATTCACCCCTCCACTTT
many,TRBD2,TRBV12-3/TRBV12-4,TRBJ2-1,CASSWLAGGSDEQFF,TGTGCCAGCAGTTGGTTAGCGGGAGGGTCCGATGAGCAGTTCTTC
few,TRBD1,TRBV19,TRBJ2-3,CASRNRQGFLDTQYF,TGTGCCAGTAGAAATAGACAGGGTTTTCTGGATACGCAGTATTTT
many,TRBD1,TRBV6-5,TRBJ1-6,CASSDRATGTGDNSPLHF,TGTGCCAGCAGTGACAGGGCAACCGGGACAGGGGATAATTCACCCCTCCACTTT
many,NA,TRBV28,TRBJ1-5,CASSFPDRPNQPQHF,TGTGCCAGCAGTTTCCCGGACAGACCCAATCAGCCCCAGCATTTT
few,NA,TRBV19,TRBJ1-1,CASSFRDWRGTEAFF,TGTGCCAGTAGTTTCCGGGACTGGCGGGGAACTGAAGCTTTCTTT
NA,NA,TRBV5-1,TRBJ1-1,CASSGAITGTEAFF,TGCGCCAGCAGCGGAGCCATCACAGGGACTGAAGCTTTCTTT
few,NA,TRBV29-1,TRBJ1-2,CSVADAHGYTF,TGCAGCGTTGCAGACGCCCATGGCTACACCTTC
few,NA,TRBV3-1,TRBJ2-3,CASSQRERAQYF,TGTGCCAGCAGCCAACGGGAGCGGGCGCAGTATTTT
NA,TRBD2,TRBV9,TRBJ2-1,CASSGGTSGGNEQFF,TGTGCCAGCAGCGGCGGGACTAGCGGGGGGAATGAGCAGTTCTTC
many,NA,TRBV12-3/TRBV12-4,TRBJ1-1,CASSFRADTDTEAFF,TGTGCCAGCAGTTTCAGGGCGGATACGGACACTGAAGCTTTCTTT
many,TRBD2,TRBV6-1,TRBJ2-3,CASSLSGSGGTDTQYF,TGTGCCAGCTCACTTAGCGGGAGCGGAGGGACAGATACGCAGTATTTT
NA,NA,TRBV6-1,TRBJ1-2,CASTIYYGYTF,TGTGCCAGCACCATCTACTATGGCTACACCTTC
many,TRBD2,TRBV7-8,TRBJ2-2,CASSPSGRADTGELFF,TGTGCCAGCAGCCCTAGCGGGAGGGCGGACACCGGGGAGCTGTTTTTT
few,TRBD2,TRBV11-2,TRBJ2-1,CASSLGGPTSGRMNEQFF,TGTGCCAGCAGCCTAGGAGGCCCGACTAGCGGGAGAATGAATGAGCAGTTCTTC
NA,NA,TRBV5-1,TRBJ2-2,CASHSTGSTGELFF,TGCGCCAGCCACAGTACGGGGAGCACCGGGGAGCTGTTTTTT
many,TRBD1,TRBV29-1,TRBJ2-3,CSVEGGTGATDTQYF,TGCAGCGTTGAAGGCGGGACAGGGGCGACAGATACGCAGTATTTT
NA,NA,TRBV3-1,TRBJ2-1,CASSLGTGQFF,TGTGCCAGCAGCCTAGGAACAGGTCAGTTCTTC
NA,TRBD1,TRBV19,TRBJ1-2,CASSDRDRGRNYGYTF,TGTGCCAGTAGTGACCGGGACAGGGGGCGAAACTATGGCTACACCTTC
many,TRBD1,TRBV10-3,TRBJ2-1,CAISRTGEIYNEQFF,TGTGCCATCTCGAGGACAGGGGAGATTTACAATGAGCAGTTCTTC
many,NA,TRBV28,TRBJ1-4,CASSLVSAATNEKLFF,TGTGCCAGCAGTTTAGTGTCAGCTGCAACTAATGAAAAACTGTTTTTT
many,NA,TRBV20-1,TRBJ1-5,CSAPGYSNQPQHF,TGCAGTGCTCCCGGTTATAGCAATCAGCCCCAGCATTTT
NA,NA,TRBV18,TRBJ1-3,CASSPGDKIAGNTIYF,TGTGCCAGCTCACCGGGGGACAAGATAGCAGGAAACACCATATATTTT
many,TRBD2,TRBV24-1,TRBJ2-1,CATSDPRLAGGLYNEQFF,TGTGCCACCAGTGATCCTAGACTAGCGGGGGGGCTCTACAATGAGCAGTTCTTC
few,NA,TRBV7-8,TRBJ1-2,CASSLVLRGSYGYTF,TGTGCCAGCAGCTTAGTCCTGCGAGGTAGCTATGGCTACACCTTC
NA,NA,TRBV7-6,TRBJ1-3,CASSLSDPGNTIYF,TGTGCCAGCAGCTTATCGGATCCTGGAAACACCATATATTTT
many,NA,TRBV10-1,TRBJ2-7,CASSESKSPVVDEQYF,TGCGCCAGCAGTGAGTCGAAATCTCCGGTCGTGGACGAGCAGTACTTC
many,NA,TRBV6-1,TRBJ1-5,CASRNPFRGLNQPQHF,TGTGCCAGCAGGAACCCCTTTCGGGGGCTCAATCAGCCCCAGCATTTT
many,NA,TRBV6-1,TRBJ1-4,CASSADSPGAEKLFF,TGTGCCAGCAGTGCCGACTCCCCCGGCGCGGAAAAACTGTTTTTT
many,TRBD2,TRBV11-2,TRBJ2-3,CASSLRVRLAGSSDTQYF,TGTGCCAGCAGCTTAAGAGTAAGGCTAGCGGGGAGCTCAGATACGCAGTATTTT
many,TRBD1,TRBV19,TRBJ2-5,CASSTTGVRETQYF,TGTGCCAGTAGTACAACAGGGGTTAGGGAGACCCAGTACTTC